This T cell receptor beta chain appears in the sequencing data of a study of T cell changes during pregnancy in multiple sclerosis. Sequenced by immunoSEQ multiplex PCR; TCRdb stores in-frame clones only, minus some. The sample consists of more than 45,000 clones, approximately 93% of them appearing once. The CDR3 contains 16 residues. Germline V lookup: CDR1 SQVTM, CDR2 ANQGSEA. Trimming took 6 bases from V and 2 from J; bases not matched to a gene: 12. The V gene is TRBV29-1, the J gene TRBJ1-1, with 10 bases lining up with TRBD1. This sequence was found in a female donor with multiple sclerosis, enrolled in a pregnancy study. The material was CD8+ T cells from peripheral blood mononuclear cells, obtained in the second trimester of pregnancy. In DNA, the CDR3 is TGCAGCGTGATAGGGACAGGGGTTGGAAGAAACACTGAAGCTTTCTTT. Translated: CSVIGTGVGRNTEAFF. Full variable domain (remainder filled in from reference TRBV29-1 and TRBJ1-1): SAVISQKPSRDICQRGTSLTIQCQVDSQVTMMFWYRQQPGQSLTLIATANQGSEATYESGFVIDKFPISRPNLTFSTLTVSNMSPEDSSIYLCSVIGTGVGRNTEAFFGQGTRLTVV.